One and the same sample provided the 6 T cell receptor beta chains below, sequenced in a study of T cells in Graves' hyperthyroidism and ophthalmopathy. Researchers amplified the TCR beta CDR3 regions from RNA transcripts. RT-PCR in the first round (using the HTBI primer set) targeted the TCR CDR3. TCRdb itself ran the multiplex PCR reads through MiXCR, one entry per CDR3 protein. The data contain roughly 100,000 distinct CDR3 sequences, roughly 37% of them seen just once; the ten biggest clones take up roughly a tenth. The sample consisted of peripheral blood or thyroid tissue (not recorded which). Every receptor here comes from a woman in her 30s with Graves' hyperthyroidism.

This clonotype was detected ten times or more. V usage is TRBV5-5 and J usage is TRBJ2-5; 7 bases align to TRBD1. The junction had 7 bases not matched to a gene; V was cut back by 5 bases and J by 3 bases. The length of the CDR3 is 14 residues. The V gene's germline CDR1 is SGHKS and CDR2 YYEKEE (reference sequence). The CDR3 is CASRLDRVEETQYF. The CDR3 nucleotides are TGTGCCAGCAGGCTTGACAGGGTGGAAGAGACCCAGTACTTC. Variable domain in full (rest from reference TRBV5-5 and TRBJ2-5): DAGVTQSPTHLIKTRGQQVTLRCSPISGHKSVSWYQQVLGQGPQFIFQYYEKEERGRGNFPDRFSARQFPNYSSELNVNALLLGDSALYLCASRLDRVEETQYFGPGTRLLVL.

The sample holds one count of this clonotype. This sequence joins TRBV20-1 and TRBJ2-5; TRBD2 matches 12 bases. CDR3 length equals 14 residues. Trimming removed 1 base from V and 7 bases from J; junction bases left unmatched: 4. Germline loops: CDR1 DFQATT, CDR2 SNEGSKA (reference sequence). CDR3 region: CSARGLAGVGTQYF. The CDR3 region has the DNA TGCAGTGCTAGAGGACTAGCGGGAGTAGGGACCCAGTACTTC.

CDR3: CSVGTGGLYGYTF. The CDR3 DNA is TGCAGCGTTGGGACAGGGGGACTCTATGGCTACACCTTC. The chain links TRBV29-1 to TRBJ1-2; TRBD1 matches 10 bases. The germline CDR1 and CDR2 sequences are SQVTM and ANQGSEA. The CDR3 extends over 13 amino acids. The V segment lost 4 bases and the J segment 4 bases; nucleotides outside the gene matches: 3.

This clonotype was seen many times. The J gene is TRBJ1-2, the V gene TRBV29-1; D not certain. V lost 2 bases to trimming and J lost 3 bases, with 10 bases between them. Germline V lookup: CDR1 SQVTM, CDR2 ANQGSEA. The CDR3 extends over 13 amino acids. CDR3 loop: CSVERGVDYGYTF. As DNA, the CDR3 is TGCAGCGTTGAACGCGGGGTCGACTATGGCTACACCTTC.

This clonotype has ten or more counts. The CDR3 DNA follows: TGTGCCAGCAGTCCCTCACAGGGGGCTAACTATGGCTACACCTTC. Protein sequence: CASSPSQGANYGYTF. The J gene is TRBJ1-2, the V gene TRBV6-5; 8 bases are a match to TRBD1. Looked up from germline, CDR1 is MNHEY and CDR2 is SVGAGI. The CDR3 has 15 residues. The trim removed 5 bases at V and 0 bases at J, leaving 5 bases unmatched.

The J gene is TRBJ2-7, the V gene TRBV7-2; 8 positions match TRBD1. This CDR3 is built from 16 residues. The junction had 11 bases not matched to a gene; V was cut back by 5 bases and J by 2 bases. Germline V lookup: CDR1 SGHTA, CDR2 FQGNSA. Written as DNA, the CDR3 is TGTGCCAGCAGCAAGTCCCTCCGGGACAGGACCTACGAGCAGTACTTC. This translates into CASSKSLRDRTYEQYF. Based on the CDR3 plus reference TRBV7-2 and TRBJ2-7, the full variable domain is GAGVSQSPSNKVTEKGKDVELRCDPISGHTALYWYRQSLGQGLEFLIYFQGNSAPDKSGLPSDRFSAERTGGSVSTLTIQRTQQEDSAVYLCASSKSLRDRTYEQYFGPGTRLTVT.